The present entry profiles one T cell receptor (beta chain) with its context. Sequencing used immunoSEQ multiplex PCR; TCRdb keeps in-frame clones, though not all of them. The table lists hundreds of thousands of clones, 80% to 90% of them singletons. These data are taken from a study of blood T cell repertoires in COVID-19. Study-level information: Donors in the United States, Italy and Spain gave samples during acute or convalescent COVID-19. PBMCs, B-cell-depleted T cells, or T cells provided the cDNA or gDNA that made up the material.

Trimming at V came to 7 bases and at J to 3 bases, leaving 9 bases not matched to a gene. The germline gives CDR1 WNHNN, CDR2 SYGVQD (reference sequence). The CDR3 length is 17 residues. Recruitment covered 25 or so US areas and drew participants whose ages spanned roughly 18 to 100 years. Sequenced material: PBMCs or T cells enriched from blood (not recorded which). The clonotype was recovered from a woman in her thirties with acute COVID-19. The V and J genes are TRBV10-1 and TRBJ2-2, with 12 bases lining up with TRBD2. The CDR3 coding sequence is TGCGCCAGCAAAATACCGGGACTAGCGGGTGACACCGGGGAGCTGTTTTTT. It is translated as CASKIPGLAGDTGELFF.